The 12 T cell receptor beta chains below come from one sample, sequenced in a study of technical replicates of blood from several donors. The assay was immunoSEQ multiplex PCR, and TCRdb's table has in-frame clones only and misses some. The sample lists 100,000 or so clones; nearly 96% were seen once. Input material: T cells isolated from PBMCs. Receptor source: a human donor in good health.

The gene calls are TRBV28 and TRBJ1-5; 9 bases are a match to TRBD1. The V and J ends lost 5 bases and 0 bases, in that order; junction bases with no gene match: 2. Germline CDR1 is MDHEN and CDR2 is SYDVKM. The length of the CDR3 is 15 residues. CDR3 protein: CASSPDRGSNQPQHF. The CDR3 DNA follows: TGTGCCAGCAGTCCGGACAGGGGTAGCAATCAGCCCCAGCATTTT.

This sequence joins TRBV7-8 and TRBJ2-1, with 9 nucleotides matching TRBD2. CDR1 and CDR2 from the germline V gene are SGHVS and FQNEAQ. The J segment lost 9 bases and the V segment lost 1 base, leaving 7 bases of the junction unmatched. The CDR3 loop spans 15 amino acids. The CDR3 bases are TGTGCCAGCAGCTTAGTTGGCGGGGGGGCCTTTGAGCAGTTCTTC. Amino acids: CASSLVGGGAFEQFF. Looking up the rest from reference TRBV7-8 and TRBJ2-1 gives the full variable domain: GAGVSQSPRYKVAKRGQDVALRCDPISGHVSLFWYQQALGQGPEFLTYFQNEAQLDKSGLPSDRFFAERPEGSVSTLKIQRTQQEDSAVYLCASSLVGGGAFEQFFGPGTRLTVL.

The chain links TRBV7-2 to TRBJ2-2; maybe TRBD2 (6 bases). The V and J ends lost 2 bases and 4 bases respectively, with 20 bases between them. Germline CDR1 and CDR2: SGHTA and FQGNSA. CDR3 size: 18 residues. The chain's CDR3 is CASSLWAATSFGTGELFF. The CDR3 bases are TGTGCCAGCAGCTTATGGGCTGCGACTAGTTTCGGCACCGGGGAGCTGTTTTTT.

The gene calls are TRBV2 and TRBJ2-7; 8 bases map to TRBD1. Germline CDR1 is SNHLY and CDR2 is FYNNEI. The CDR3 spans 15 residues. V shed 5 bases, J shed 3 bases, and the junction held 9 bases outside the gene matches. Written as DNA, the CDR3 is TGTGCCAGCAGTCGTCAGGCAGGGGGCAACTACGAGCAGTACTTC. Translated, it gives CASSRQAGGNYEQYF.

CDR3 sequence (DNA): TGCAGCGGGGAGGGGTCTGAAGCTTTCTTT. This codes for CSGEGSEAFF. The chain is built from TRBV29-1 and TRBJ1-1, with D perhaps TRBD1 (5 bases). The CDR3 length is 10 residues. From germline, CDR1 is SQVTM and CDR2 ANQGSEA. V lost 7 bases and J 6 bases, leaving 9 bases between the germline ends. The variable domain in full, completed from reference TRBV29-1 and TRBJ1-1, reads SAVISQKPSRDICQRGTSLTIQCQVDSQVTMMFWYRQQPGQSLTLIATANQGSEATYESGFVIDKFPISRPNLTFSTLTVSNMSPEDSSIYLCSGEGSEAFFGQGTRLTVV.

The rearrangement uses TRBV5-4 and TRBJ2-1; 7 bases match TRBD2. The CDR3 contains 16 residues. The ends lost 4 bases at V and 3 bases at J; junction bases unmatched: 10. Germline values: CDR1 SGHNT, CDR2 YYREEE (reference sequence). This CDR3 reads CASSLAGLADYNEQFF. The DNA for the CDR3 is TGTGCCAGCAGCCTCGCAGGGCTAGCGGACTACAATGAGCAGTTCTTC. Complete variable domain (other parts from reference TRBV5-4 and TRBJ2-1): ETGVTQSPTHLIKTRGQQVTLRCSSQSGHNTVSWYQQALGQGPQFIFQYYREEENGRGNFPPRFSGLQFPNYSSELNVNALELDDSALYLCASSLAGLADYNEQFFGPGTRLTVL.

The chain combines TRBV7-9 with TRBJ1-2; 9 bases are a match to TRBD1. The germline CDR1 and CDR2 sequences are SEHNR and FQNEAQ (reference sequence). The CDR3 contains 14 residues. Unmatched junction bases numbered 5, after V lost 6 bases and J lost 3 bases. The CDR3 region is CASSNTGGDYGYTF. CDR3 DNA: TGTGCCAGCAGTAATACAGGGGGCGACTATGGCTACACCTTC.

This CDR3 is CAWSVLGGNQPQHF. CDR3 DNA sequence: TGTGCCTGGAGTGTACTGGGCGGCAATCAGCCCCAGCATTTT. The chain couples TRBV30 to TRBJ1-5; D call uncertain. V lost 0 bases and J 2 bases, leaving 8 bases between the germline ends. CDR3 size: 14 residues. Germline values: CDR1 GTSNPN, CDR2 SVGIG (reference sequence).

The chain links TRBV4-1 to TRBJ2-1, with D perhaps matching TRBD2 (6 bases). With 4 bases removed from V and 2 bases from J, the gap between germline ends came to 15 bases. The germline V gene encodes CDR1 MGHRA and CDR2 YSYEKL. The length of the CDR3 is 16 residues. CDR3 DNA sequence: TGCGCCAGCAGCCGCCCCGGGGGAATCACCTACAATGAGCAGTTCTTC. Translation gives CASSRPGGITYNEQFF.

The chain has TRBV7-6 and TRBJ1-4, with 7 bases that match TRBD1. The CDR3 runs 15 residues. J gave up 7 bases and V 1 base, and 6 bases lay outside the gene matches. Per the germline V gene, CDR1 is SGHVS and CDR2 is FNYEAQ. CDR3 in amino acids: CASSLGDRDSEKLFF. DNA for the CDR3: TGTGCCAGCAGCTTAGGGGACCGGGACAGTGAAAAACTGTTTTTT. Full variable domain (outside the CDR3, taken from reference TRBV7-6 and TRBJ1-4): GAGVSQSPRYKVTKRGQDVALRCDPISGHVSLYWYRQALGQGPEFLTYFNYEAQQDKSGLPNDRFSAERPEGSISTLTIQRTEQRDSAMYRCASSLGDRDSEKLFFGSGTQLSVL.

This chain connects TRBV7-2 to TRBJ2-7; 11 bases map to TRBD2. The CDR3 runs 14 residues. Germline-derived CDR1 and CDR2 are SGHTA and FQGNSA. The V gene end was trimmed by 4 bases and the J gene end by 4 bases; junction bases not matched to a gene: 3. CDR3 DNA sequence: TGTGCCAGCAGCTACGGGACTAGCGGTTACGAGCAGTACTTC. The encoded protein is CASSYGTSGYEQYF.

A single count supports this clone. This chain uses TRBV9 with TRBJ2-3; D might be TRBD2 (5 bases). Germline values: CDR1 SGDLS, CDR2 YYNGEE. V shed 4 bases and J shed 5 bases, with 11 bases lying between them. The length of the CDR3 is 13 residues. The CDR3 DNA reads as TGTGCCAGCAGCACCACCGGAGGAGATACGCAGTATTTT. Residues: CASSTTGGDTQYF.